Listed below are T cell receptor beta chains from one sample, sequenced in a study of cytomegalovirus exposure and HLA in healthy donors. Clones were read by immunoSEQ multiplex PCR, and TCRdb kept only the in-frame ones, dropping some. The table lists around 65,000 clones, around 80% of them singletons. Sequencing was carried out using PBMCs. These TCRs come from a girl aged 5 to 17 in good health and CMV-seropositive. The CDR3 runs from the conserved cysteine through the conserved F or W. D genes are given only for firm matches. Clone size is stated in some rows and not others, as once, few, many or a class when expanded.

TGTGCCAGCAGCTTGGCAGGAATAAACACTGAAGCTTTCTTT	CASSLAGINTEAFF	TRBJ1-1	TRBV5-6	-	-	14
TGCAGCGTTGGCAAAGGGGGGGTCTCCTACGAGCAGTACTTC	CSVGKGGVSYEQYF	TRBJ2-7	TRBV29-1	-	once	14
TGTGCCACCAGCAGTAGACAGGGAAATCAGCCCCAGCATTTT	CATSSRQGNQPQHF	TRBJ1-5	TRBV15	TRBD1	-	14
TGCGCCAGCAGCCAAACTGCGGGGGGTTATAGCAATCAGCCCCAGCATTTT	CASSQTAGGYSNQPQHF	TRBJ1-5	TRBV4-1	-	few	17
TGTGCCAGCCGAGATACTACCTACGAGCAGTACTTC	CASRDTTYEQYF	TRBJ2-7	TRBV2	-	-	12
TGTGCCAGTAGTATGTCCAGGGGGCAAGAGACCCAGTACTTC	CASSMSRGQETQYF	TRBJ2-5	TRBV19	TRBD1	-	14
TGTGCCTGGAGTGATACAGTGCGGGGGCATATCGATGAGCAGTTCTTC	CAWSDTVRGHIDEQFF	TRBJ2-1	TRBV30	-	-	16
TGTGCCAGCACACGGACTCAAACAGTTTACGAGCAGTACTTC	CASTRTQTVYEQYF	TRBJ2-7	TRBV7-9	-	-	14
TGTGCCAGCAGTTACTCCGAAGGGGCAGCCCATGGCTACACCTTC	CASSYSEGAAHGYTF	TRBJ1-2	TRBV6-5	-	-	15
TGCAGCGTTGCCCGACCGGGACAGGGGCAAGAGACCCAGTACTTC	CSVARPGQGQETQYF	TRBJ2-5	TRBV29-1	TRBD1	-	15
TGTGCCAGCAGCGACGAACCCCCGAACAGCAACTATAATTCACCCCTCCACTTT	CASSDEPPNSNYNSPLHF	TRBJ1-6	TRBV11-2	-	-	18
TGTGCCAGCAGTTTAGGCGGGAGGAGCTCCTACGAGCAGTACTTC	CASSLGGRSSYEQYF	TRBJ2-7	TRBV28	TRBD2	few	15
TGTGCACAGGGAGGGGACACCACCGGGGAGCTGTTTTTT	CAQGGDTTGELFF	TRBJ2-2	TRBV7-9	-	-	13
TGTGCCTGGAGTAGTAGGGGAGATACGCAGTATTTT	CAWSSRGDTQYF	TRBJ2-3	TRBV30	-	few	12
TGCGCCAGCAGCTTGCTCCAGGGAGGGGACACTGAAGCTTTCTTT	CASSLLQGGDTEAFF	TRBJ1-1	TRBV5-1	-	-	15
TGTGCCAGCAGTCGGGGGGACACTGAAGCTTTCTTT	CASSRGDTEAFF	TRBJ1-1	TRBV28	-	-	12
TGTGCCAGCAGCTTGGGCAGTAACTATGGCTACACCTTC	CASSLGSNYGYTF	TRBJ1-2	TRBV5-4	-	-	13
TGCAGCGCTACGTCCAGGACAGGGGGAGACGAGCAGTACTTC	CSATSRTGGDEQYF	TRBJ2-7	TRBV29-1	TRBD1	few	14
TGTGCCTGGAGTATCCAGGGGTACGAGCAGTACTTC	CAWSIQGYEQYF	TRBJ2-7	TRBV30	-	-	12
TGCAGCGCCCGGACCATGGAGGCTGGAAACACCATATATTTT	CSARTMEAGNTIYF	TRBJ1-3	TRBV29-1	-	few	14
TGTGCCTGGAGTGTATGGCTAGCGGGAGTCGAGCAGTACTTC	CAWSVWLAGVEQYF	TRBJ2-7	TRBV30	TRBD2	-	14
TGTGCCAGCAGCTTAGTGGGGGCCGGGTACAATGAGCAGTTCTTC	CASSLVGAGYNEQFF	TRBJ2-1	TRBV7-2	-	few	15